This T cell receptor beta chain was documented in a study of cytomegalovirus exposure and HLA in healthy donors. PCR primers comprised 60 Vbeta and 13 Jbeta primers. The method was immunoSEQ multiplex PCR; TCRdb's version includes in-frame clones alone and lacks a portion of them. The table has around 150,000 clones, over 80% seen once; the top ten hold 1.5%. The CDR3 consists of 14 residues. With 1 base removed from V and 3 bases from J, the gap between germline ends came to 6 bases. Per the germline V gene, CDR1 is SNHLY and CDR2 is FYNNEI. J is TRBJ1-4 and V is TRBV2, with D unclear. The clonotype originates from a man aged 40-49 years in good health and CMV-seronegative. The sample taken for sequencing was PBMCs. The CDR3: CASSEGRANEKLFF. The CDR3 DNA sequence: TGTGCCAGCAGTGAAGGGAGGGCTAATGAAAAACTGTTTTTT.